These 21 T cell receptor beta chains originate from one sample sequenced in a study of blood T cell repertoires in COVID-19. Profiling relied on immunoSEQ multiplex PCR, and the TCRdb table lists in-frame clones only, not all of them. Of more than 200,000 clones listed, around 83% are singletons. Sequencing was carried out using peripheral blood. These TCRs come from a woman over 75 with COVID-19, enrolled during active disease.

This clone was seen a few times. The genes are TRBV18 and TRBJ1-1; no reliable D call. This CDR3 is built from 13 residues. Germline lookup yields CDR1 KGHSH and CDR2 LQKENI. The V end was cut by 3 bases, the J end by 1 base, with 6 bases between. The chain's CDR3 is CASSPYQNTEAFF. CDR3 nucleotides: TGTGCCAGCTCACCCTACCAGAACACTGAAGCTTTCTTT. The variable domain in full, with the rest retrieved from reference TRBV18 and TRBJ1-1, is NAGVMQNPRHLVRRRGQEARLRCSPMKGHSHVYWYRQLPEEGLKFMVYLQKENIIDESGMPKERFSAEFPKEGPSILRIQQVVRGDSAAYFCASSPYQNTEAFFGQGTRLTVV.

This clone was seen only a few times. This rearrangement joins TRBV24-1 to TRBJ2-5; D possibly corresponds to TRBD1 (6 bases). Trimming shortened V by 4 bases and J by 5 bases, and 16 bases separated the two germline ends. The CDR3 is made up of 15 amino acids. Germline CDR1 and CDR2: KGHDR and SFDVKD. This CDR3 reads CATSDSRGTGETQYF. The CDR3 DNA reads as TGTGCCACCAGTGACTCCAGGGGAACCGGGGAGACCCAGTACTTC.

This clone was seen only once. This chain uses TRBV7-3 with TRBJ2-2; tentatively, D is TRBD2 (5 bases). The CDR3 loop spans 13 amino acids. V shed 0 bases and J shed 11 bases, with 10 bases lying between them. Germline-derived CDR1 and CDR2 are SGHTA and FQGTGA. The CDR3 sequence: CASSLTLPGELFF. The CDR3 region has the DNA TGTGCCAGCAGCTTAACGTTACCGGGAGAGCTGTTTTTT.

The chain employs TRBV21-1 and TRBJ2-7; the table assigns TRBD1, which was not confirmed against the DNA. TRBV21-1 is a pseudogene. This CDR3 is 15 amino acids long. The CDR3 region has the DNA TGTGCCAGCAGCGCTCAGAAGGGGGATGCCTACGAGCAGTACTTC. As protein: CASSAQKGDAYEQYF.

The rearrangement uses TRBV28 and TRBJ1-2; TRBD1 is a possible D gene (6 bases). The germline V and J ends were trimmed by 4 bases and 7 bases, with 19 bases remaining between them. This CDR3 is 15 amino acids long. Germline CDR1 MDHEN, CDR2 SYDVKM. CDR3 region: CASSWGGRETIGYTF. The DNA for the CDR3 is TGTGCCAGCAGTTGGGGGGGCAGGGAGACTATTGGCTACACCTTC.

V gene TRBV6-1 combines with J gene TRBJ1-6; TRBD1 is a possible D gene (5 bases). CDR1 and CDR2 (germline): MNHNS, SASEGT. The V end was cut by 2 bases, the J end by 6 bases, with 8 bases between. CDR3 length: 14 amino acids. This CDR3 is CASSEQGINSPLHF. The CDR3, as DNA: TGTGCCAGCAGTGAACAGGGCATTAATTCACCCCTCCACTTT.

This chain joins TRBV7-2 and TRBJ2-5, with 8 bases lining up with TRBD2. CDR3 size: 19 residues. The trim removed 3 bases at V and 0 bases at J, leaving 15 bases unmatched. Germline values: CDR1 SGHTA, CDR2 FQGNSA. The CDR3 nucleotides read TGTGCCAGCAGCTTTGGGACCGCTGGGTCTAGCGGGTACCAAGAGACCCAGTACTTC. It is translated as CASSFGTAGSSGYQETQYF. The full variable domain, its missing parts supplied by reference TRBV7-2 and TRBJ2-5, is GAGVSQSPSNKVTEKGKDVELRCDPISGHTALYWYRQSLGQGLEFLIYFQGNSAPDKSGLPSDRFSAERTGGSVSTLTIQRTQQEDSAVYLCASSFGTAGSSGYQETQYFGPGTRLLVL.

This clone was counted only a few times. The CDR3 DNA reads TGTGCCAGCAGCCAAGACGGGACTCGCGAGCAGTACTTC. Translation gives CASSQDGTREQYF. The gene calls are TRBV3-1 (or the pseudogene TRBV3-2) and TRBJ2-7; possibly TRBD2 for D (6 bases). The CDR3 has 13 residues. With 0 bases removed from V and 6 bases from J, the gap between germline ends came to 9 bases. Germline CDR1 reads LGHDT; CDR2 reads YNNKEL (reference sequence).

This clone was picked up one time. The chain is built from TRBV3-1 (or the pseudogene TRBV3-2) and TRBJ1-3; the match to TRBD1 covers 9 bases. CDR1 is LGHDT and CDR2 is YNNKEL in the germline V gene (reference sequence). Losses at the gene ends were 1 base for V and 2 bases for J; bases not matched to a gene: 3. CDR3 length: 16 residues. The CDR3 region has the DNA TGTGCCAGCAGCCAAGGAGGGACAGGGACTGGAAACACCATATATTTT. It translates to CASSQGGTGTGNTIYF.

This sequence joins TRBV4-1 and TRBJ2-7; D perhaps matches TRBD1 (5 bases). Germline V gene data show CDR1 as MGHRA and CDR2 as YSYEKL. This CDR3 spans 14 amino acids. The V gene lost 5 bases and the J gene lost 0 bases, with 11 bases spanning the gap. The CDR3 loop reads CASSRGPGSYEQYF. The CDR3 DNA is TGCGCCAGCAGCAGGGGTCCCGGCTCCTACGAGCAGTACTTC.

This chain links TRBV19 with TRBJ1-1, with 7 bases identical to TRBD1. The CDR3 covers 16 residues. With V trimmed by 5 bases and J by 0 bases, 9 bases remained unmatched. Germline-derived CDR1 and CDR2 are LNHDA and SQIVND (reference sequence). The DNA of the CDR3 is TGTGCCAGTAGTCTTCAGACAGGGTCCATGAACACTGAAGCTTTCTTT. It translates to CASSLQTGSMNTEAFF.

This clone was counted a single time. J is TRBJ2-7 and V is TRBV5-6; 8 nucleotides align to TRBD2. V dropped 4 bases and J dropped 4; count of bases not matched to a gene: 13. The germline V gene encodes CDR1 SGHDT and CDR2 YYEEEE. This CDR3 has 16 residues. CDR3 nucleotide sequence: TGTGCCAGCAGCGGAAGCCGGTCCTCGGGAGGGTACGAGCAGTACTTC. Encoded protein: CASSGSRSSGGYEQYF.

CDR3 DNA: TGCGCCAGCAGTGAGTCAGGGGGTCCATGGGAGCAGTACTTC. Translating gives CASSESGGPWEQYF. This chain joins TRBV10-2 and TRBJ2-7, with D possibly matching TRBD1 (6 bases). V shed 0 bases and J shed 7 bases, with 13 bases lying between them. This CDR3 contains 14 residues. The germline gives CDR1 WSHSY, CDR2 SAAADI.

The rearrangement joins TRBV18 to TRBJ1-4; D possibly corresponds to TRBD1 (6 bases). Germline-derived CDR1 and CDR2 are KGHSH and LQKENI. The CDR3 extends over 13 amino acids. Trimming removed 3 bases from V and 6 bases from J, with 8 bases in between. The CDR3 reads CASSPRTDEKLFF. CDR3 DNA: TGTGCCAGCTCACCGCGGACAGATGAAAAACTGTTTTTT.

This sequence joins TRBV28 and TRBJ2-7; no clear D. Germline values: CDR1 MDHEN, CDR2 SYDVKM. The CDR3 sequence is 12 residues long. With 5 bases removed from V and 3 bases from J, the gap between germline ends came to 8 bases. In DNA, the CDR3 is TGTGCCAGCAGTCCTAACCTCTACGAGCAGTACTTC. It yields the protein CASSPNLYEQYF.

The chain employs TRBV6-5 and TRBJ2-7, with D maybe TRBD2 (5 bases). The CDR3 extends over 14 amino acids. The V gene's germline CDR1 is MNHEY and CDR2 SVGAGI. V shed 6 bases and J shed 7 bases, with 19 bases lying between them. The CDR3: CASSDGNDLREQYF. In DNA form, the CDR3 reads TGTGCCAGCAGCGACGGGAATGACTTGCGAGAGCAGTACTTC.

This chain links TRBV21-1 with TRBJ2-7; the D segment call TRBD2 is taken from the table without a DNA check. TRBV21-1 is described as a pseudogene. CDR3 length: 13 residues. The CDR3 coding sequence is TGTGCCAGCAGTAGGGACTACCCATACGAGCAGTACTTC. Protein sequence: CASSRDYPYEQYF.

This clone was seen only a few times. The rearrangement links TRBV30 to TRBJ1-5; a weak D match, TRBD1 (6 bases). Deletions cut 5 bases from V and 3 bases from J, with 11 bases between. Germline lookup yields CDR1 GTSNPN and CDR2 SVGIG (reference sequence). The CDR3 length is 13 residues. CDR3 loop: CAWGGQNNQPQHF. The CDR3 DNA sequence: TGTGCCTGGGGCGGACAGAACAATCAGCCCCAGCATTTT.

The chain employs TRBV24-1 and TRBJ2-3; 7 bases align to TRBD2. The CDR3 consists of 13 residues. Per the germline V gene, CDR1 is KGHDR and CDR2 is SFDVKD. V shed 10 bases and J 1 base; nucleotides not matched to a gene: 4. DNA of the CDR3: TGTGCCACTGCCGCGGGGGGCACAGATACGCAGTATTTT. Its translation is CATAAGGTDTQYF.

The rearrangement uses TRBV6-5 and TRBJ1-1; D unresolved. V lost 6 bases, J lost 0 bases, and 8 bases lay in between. The CDR3 covers 13 residues. The germline CDR1 and CDR2 sequences are MNHEY and SVGAGI. CDR3 coding DNA: TGTGCCAGCAGCCCCCCGGTGAACACTGAAGCTTTCTTT. This sequence encodes CASSPPVNTEAFF.

V is TRBV19 and J is TRBJ2-2; 7 nucleotides match TRBD1. In germline, CDR1 is LNHDA, CDR2 SQIVND (reference sequence). The CDR3 loop spans 13 amino acids. After removal of 5 bases from V and 6 bases from J, the junction contained 3 bases not matched to a gene. CDR3 amino acids: CASSYRGSGELFF. CDR3 DNA sequence: TGTGCCAGTAGTTACAGGGGCTCCGGGGAGCTGTTTTTT.